Following are 4 T cell receptor beta chains from one sample sequenced in a study of blood T cell repertoires in COVID-19. Libraries were prepared by immunoSEQ multiplex PCR; TCRdb keeps only in-frame clonotypes and omits some of them. The repertoire holds about 340,000 clones, roughly 86% seen once, with around 7.9% in the top ten. Sequences were obtained from peripheral blood. These TCRs come from a woman between 65 and 79 years old with COVID-19, enrolled during active disease.

The chain joins TRBV28 to TRBJ1-1; D gene unclear. Looked up from germline, CDR1 is MDHEN and CDR2 is SYDVKM. The CDR3 contains 13 residues. Trimming cost V 2 bases and J 4 bases, with 8 bases left between them. CDR3 loop: CASSLTPGTEAFF. As DNA, the CDR3 is TGTGCCAGCAGTTTAACCCCGGGCACTGAAGCTTTCTTT.

The V and J genes are TRBV5-4 and TRBJ2-1; the match to TRBD2 covers 8 bases. From germline, CDR1 is SGHNT and CDR2 YYREEE (reference sequence). The V gene end was trimmed by 9 bases and the J gene end by 5 bases; junction bases not matched to a gene: 10. This CDR3 is 14 amino acids long. CDR3 nucleotides: TGTGCCACCGGGAGGGGGGGGCCGGACAATGAGCAGTTCTTC. Its protein is CATGRGGPDNEQFF.

This chain uses TRBV29-1 with TRBJ1-2; perhaps TRBD1 as D (5 bases). CDR1 SQVTM and CDR2 ANQGSEA come from the germline V gene. The CDR3 consists of 13 residues. V was clipped by 4 bases and J by 3 bases, with 12 bases between them. CDR3 region: CSVGKTDYYGYTF. Written as DNA, the CDR3 is TGCAGCGTTGGGAAGACAGACTACTATGGCTACACCTTC.

The rearrangement uses TRBV9 and TRBJ2-1; 10 positions match TRBD2. Trimming removed 6 bases from V and 4 bases from J; junction bases left unmatched: 10. The germline V gene has CDR1 SGDLS and CDR2 YYNGEE. CDR3 length: 16 amino acids. The CDR3 nucleotides read TGTGCCAGCACTCCGGCTAGCGGGGGCAGTTACAATGAGCAGTTCTTC. Its protein is CASTPASGGSYNEQFF.